Sequencing of this T cell receptor (beta chain) was carried out in a study of cytomegalovirus exposure and HLA in healthy donors. Study as a whole: A data release that came early held 80 million to 95 million unique TCRs from HLA-typed donors.

Study observations and caveats: Cytomegalovirus-associated TCR beta chains were listed, numbering 164. Presence/absence analyses rested on an assumption that sequencing depth was roughly uniform across donors.

The PCR ran on 60 Vbeta and 13 Jbeta primers. Profiling relied on immunoSEQ multiplex PCR, and the TCRdb table lists in-frame clones only, not all of them. The sample carries 75,000 to 95,000 clones, about 77% recorded once. The J segment lost 0 bases and the V segment lost 8 bases, leaving 5 bases of the junction unmatched. This CDR3 is built from 14 residues. The germline V gene encodes CDR1 WNHNN and CDR2 SYGVQD (reference sequence). About this clone itself: The antigen is unknown.

Sequencing was done on a sample of PBMCs. The gene calls are TRBV10-1 and TRBJ2-3; 7 bases align to TRBD2. The sequence derives from a man aged 45-65 years in good health and CMV-seronegative. The CDR3 sequence: CASGRGLSTDTQYF. In DNA, the CDR3 is TGCGCCAGCGGACGGGGACTAAGCACAGATACGCAGTATTTT.